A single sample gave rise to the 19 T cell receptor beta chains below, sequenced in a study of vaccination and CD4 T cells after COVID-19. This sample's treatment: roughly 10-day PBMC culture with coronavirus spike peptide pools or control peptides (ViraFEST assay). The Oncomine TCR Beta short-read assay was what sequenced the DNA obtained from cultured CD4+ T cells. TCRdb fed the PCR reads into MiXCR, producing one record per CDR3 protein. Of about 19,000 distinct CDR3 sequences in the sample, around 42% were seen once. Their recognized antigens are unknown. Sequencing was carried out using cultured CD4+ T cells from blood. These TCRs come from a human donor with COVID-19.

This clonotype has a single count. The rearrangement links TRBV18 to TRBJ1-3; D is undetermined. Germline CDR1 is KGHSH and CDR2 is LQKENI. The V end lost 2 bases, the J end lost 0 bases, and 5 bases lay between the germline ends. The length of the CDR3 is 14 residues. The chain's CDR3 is CASSPSSSGNTIYF. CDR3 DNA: TGTGCCAGCTCACCAAGCAGCTCTGGAAACACCATATATTTT.

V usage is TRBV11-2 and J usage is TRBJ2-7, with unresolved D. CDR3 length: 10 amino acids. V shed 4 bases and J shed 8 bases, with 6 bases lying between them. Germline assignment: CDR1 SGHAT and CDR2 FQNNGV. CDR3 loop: CASSSRQQYF. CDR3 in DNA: TGTGCCAGCAGCTCCCGCCAGCAGTACTTC.

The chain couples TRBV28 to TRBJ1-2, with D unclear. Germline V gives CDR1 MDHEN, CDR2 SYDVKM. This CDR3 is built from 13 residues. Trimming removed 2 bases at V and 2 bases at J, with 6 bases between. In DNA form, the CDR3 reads TGTGCCAGCAGTTTAGGCAAGAACTATGGCTACACCTTC. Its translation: CASSLGKNYGYTF.

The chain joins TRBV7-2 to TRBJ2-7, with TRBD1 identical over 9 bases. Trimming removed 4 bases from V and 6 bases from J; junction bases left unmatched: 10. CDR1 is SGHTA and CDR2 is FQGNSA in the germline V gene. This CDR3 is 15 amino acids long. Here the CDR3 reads CASSSLWTGVVEQYF. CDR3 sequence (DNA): TGTGCCAGCAGCTCCCTTTGGACAGGGGTGGTCGAGCAGTACTTC.

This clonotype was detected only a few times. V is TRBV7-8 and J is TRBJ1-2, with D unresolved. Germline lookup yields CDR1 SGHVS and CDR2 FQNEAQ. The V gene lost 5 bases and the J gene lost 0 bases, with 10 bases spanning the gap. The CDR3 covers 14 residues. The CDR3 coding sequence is TGTGCCAGCAGCCCAACGTCTGCTAACTATGGCTACACCTTC. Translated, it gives CASSPTSANYGYTF. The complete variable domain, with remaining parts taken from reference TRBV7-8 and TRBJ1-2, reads GAGVSQSPRYKVAKRGQDVALRCDPISGHVSLFWYQQALGQGPEFLTYFQNEAQLDKSGLPSDRFFAERPEGSVSTLKIQRTQQEDSAVYLCASSPTSANYGYTFGSGTRLTVV.

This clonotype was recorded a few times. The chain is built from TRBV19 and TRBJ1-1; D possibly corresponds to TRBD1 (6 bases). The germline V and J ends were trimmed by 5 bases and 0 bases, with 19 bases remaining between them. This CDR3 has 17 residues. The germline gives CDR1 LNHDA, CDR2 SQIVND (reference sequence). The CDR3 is CASSAPRGGGMNTEAFF. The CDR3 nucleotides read TGTGCCAGTAGTGCCCCGCGGGGGGGGGGCATGAACACTGAAGCTTTCTTT.

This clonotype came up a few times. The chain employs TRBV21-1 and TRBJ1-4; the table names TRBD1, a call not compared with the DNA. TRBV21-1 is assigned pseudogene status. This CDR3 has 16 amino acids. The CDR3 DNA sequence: TGTGCCAGCAGCAAAGGGGGGACAGGCCCTAATGAAAAACTGTTTTTT. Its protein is CASSKGGTGPNEKLFF.

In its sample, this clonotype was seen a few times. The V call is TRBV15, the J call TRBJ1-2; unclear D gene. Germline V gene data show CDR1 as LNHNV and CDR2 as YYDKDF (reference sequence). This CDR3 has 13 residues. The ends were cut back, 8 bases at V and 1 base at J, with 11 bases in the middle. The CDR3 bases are TGTGCCACCGCTCTCGGGATTAACTATGGCTACACCTTC. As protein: CATALGINYGYTF.

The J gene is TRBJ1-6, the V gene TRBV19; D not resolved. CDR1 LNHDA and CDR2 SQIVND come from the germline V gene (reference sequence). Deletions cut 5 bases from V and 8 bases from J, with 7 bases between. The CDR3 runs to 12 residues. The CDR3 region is CASSYRDSPLHF. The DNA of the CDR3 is TGTGCCAGTAGTTACCGAGATTCACCCCTCCACTTT.

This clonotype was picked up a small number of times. CDR3 in DNA: TGTGCCTGGAGTGGAACAGGGGGCGCTCGGACCGGGGAGCTGTTTTTT. Translation gives CAWSGTGGARTGELFF. This chain links TRBV30 with TRBJ2-2, with 9 bases fitting TRBD1. The V segment lost 1 base and the J segment 5 bases; nucleotides outside the gene matches: 8. Germline CDR1 is GTSNPN and CDR2 is SVGIG (reference sequence). The CDR3 runs to 16 residues.

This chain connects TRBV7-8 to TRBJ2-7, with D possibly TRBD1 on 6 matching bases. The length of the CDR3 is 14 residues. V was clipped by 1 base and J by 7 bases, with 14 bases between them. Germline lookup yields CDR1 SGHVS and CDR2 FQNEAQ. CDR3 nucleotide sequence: TGTGCCAGCAGCTTAGGCAAGAGAGGGGGTGAGCAGTACTTC. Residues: CASSLGKRGGEQYF.

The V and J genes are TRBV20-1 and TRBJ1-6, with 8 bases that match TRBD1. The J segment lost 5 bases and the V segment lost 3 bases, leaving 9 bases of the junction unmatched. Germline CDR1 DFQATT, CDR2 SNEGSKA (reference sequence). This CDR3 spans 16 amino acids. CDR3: CSARPGGSENNSPLHF. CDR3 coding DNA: TGCAGTGCTAGGCCAGGGGGCAGTGAAAATAATTCACCCCTCCACTTT.

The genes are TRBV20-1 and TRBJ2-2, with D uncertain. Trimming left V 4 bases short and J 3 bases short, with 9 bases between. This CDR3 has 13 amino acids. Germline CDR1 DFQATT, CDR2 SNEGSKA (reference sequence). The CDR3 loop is CSANLLDTGELFF. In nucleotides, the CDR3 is TGCAGTGCTAACCTTCTCGACACCGGGGAGCTGTTTTTT.

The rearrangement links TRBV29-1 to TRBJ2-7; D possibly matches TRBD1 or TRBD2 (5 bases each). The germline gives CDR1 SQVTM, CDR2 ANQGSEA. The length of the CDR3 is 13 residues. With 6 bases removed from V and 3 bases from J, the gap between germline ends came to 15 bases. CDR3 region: CSVRDRSRYEQYF. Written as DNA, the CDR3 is TGCAGCGTCAGGGACCGTTCCCGCTACGAGCAGTACTTC.

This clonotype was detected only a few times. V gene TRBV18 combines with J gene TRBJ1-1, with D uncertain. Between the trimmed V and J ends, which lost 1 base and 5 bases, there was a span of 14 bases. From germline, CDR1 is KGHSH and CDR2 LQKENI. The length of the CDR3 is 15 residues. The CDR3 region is CASSPLVSGKTEAFF. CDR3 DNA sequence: TGTGCCAGCTCACCACTGGTTTCCGGGAAGACTGAAGCTTTCTTT.

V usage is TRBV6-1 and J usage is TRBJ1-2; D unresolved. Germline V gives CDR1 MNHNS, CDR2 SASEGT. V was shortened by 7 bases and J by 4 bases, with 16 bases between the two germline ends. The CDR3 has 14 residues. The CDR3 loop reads CASTLSLRSYGYTF. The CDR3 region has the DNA TGTGCCAGCACCCTATCTTTACGGAGCTATGGCTACACCTTC.

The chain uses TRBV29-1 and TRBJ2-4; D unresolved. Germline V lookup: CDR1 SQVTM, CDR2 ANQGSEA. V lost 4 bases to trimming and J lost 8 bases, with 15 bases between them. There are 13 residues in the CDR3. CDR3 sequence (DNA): TGCAGCGTTGGTCCGACACAGACCCACATTCAGTACTTC. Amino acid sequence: CSVGPTQTHIQYF.

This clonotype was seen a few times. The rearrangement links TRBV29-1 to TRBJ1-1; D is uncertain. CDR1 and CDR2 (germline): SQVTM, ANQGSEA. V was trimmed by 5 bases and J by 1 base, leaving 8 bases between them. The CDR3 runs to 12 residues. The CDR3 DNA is TGCAGCGTTCGGTGGCAGAACACTGAAGCTTTCTTT. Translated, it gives CSVRWQNTEAFF.

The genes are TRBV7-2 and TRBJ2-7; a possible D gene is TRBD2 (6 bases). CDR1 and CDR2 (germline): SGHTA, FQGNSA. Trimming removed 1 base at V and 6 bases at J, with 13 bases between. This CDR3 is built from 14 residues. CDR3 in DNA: TGTGCCAGCAGCTTAGGGGGCGTGGAGGGCGAGCAGTACTTC. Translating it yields CASSLGGVEGEQYF.